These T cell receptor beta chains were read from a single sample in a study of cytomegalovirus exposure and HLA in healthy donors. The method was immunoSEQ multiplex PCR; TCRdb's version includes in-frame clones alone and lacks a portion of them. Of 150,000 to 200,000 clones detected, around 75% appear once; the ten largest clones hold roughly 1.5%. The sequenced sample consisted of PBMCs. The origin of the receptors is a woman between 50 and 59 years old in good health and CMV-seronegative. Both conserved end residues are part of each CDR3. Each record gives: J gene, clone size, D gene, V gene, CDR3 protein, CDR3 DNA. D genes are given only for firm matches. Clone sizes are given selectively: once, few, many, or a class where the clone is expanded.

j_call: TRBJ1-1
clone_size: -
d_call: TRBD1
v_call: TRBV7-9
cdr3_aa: CASSSTGTGGDFTEAFF
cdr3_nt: TGTGCCAGCAGCTCAACAGGGACAGGGGGCGATTTCACTGAAGCTTTCTTT

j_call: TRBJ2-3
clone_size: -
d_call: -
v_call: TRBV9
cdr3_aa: CASSVSSSSTDTQYF
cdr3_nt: TGTGCCAGCAGCGTATCGAGCTCTAGCACAGATACGCAGTATTTT

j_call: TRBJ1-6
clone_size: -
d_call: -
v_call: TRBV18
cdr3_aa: CASSPPDRDYNSPLHF
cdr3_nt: TGTGCCAGCTCACCACCGGACAGAGACTATAATTCACCCCTCCACTTT

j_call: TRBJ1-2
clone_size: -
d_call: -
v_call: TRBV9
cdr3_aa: CASSAPGGSAGYTF
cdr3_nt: TGTGCCAGCAGCGCCCCCGGAGGGTCGGCTGGCTACACCTTC

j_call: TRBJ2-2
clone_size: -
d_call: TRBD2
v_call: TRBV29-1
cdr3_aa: CSVGTGGLTGELFF
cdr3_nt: TGCAGCGTTGGAACGGGGGGGCTAACCGGGGAGCTGTTTTTT

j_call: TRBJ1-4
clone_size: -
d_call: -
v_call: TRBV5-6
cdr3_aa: CASSVGVPNEKLFF
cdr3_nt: TGTGCCAGCAGCGTGGGTGTTCCGAATGAAAAACTGTTTTTT

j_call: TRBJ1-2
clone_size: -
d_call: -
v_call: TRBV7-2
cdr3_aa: CASSLKSANYGYTF
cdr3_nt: TGTGCCAGCAGCTTAAAATCAGCTAACTATGGCTACACCTTC

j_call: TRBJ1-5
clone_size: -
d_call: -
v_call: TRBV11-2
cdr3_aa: CASSLSGGGNQPQHF
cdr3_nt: TGTGCTAGCAGCCTTTCGGGCGGGGGCAATCAGCCCCAGCATTTT

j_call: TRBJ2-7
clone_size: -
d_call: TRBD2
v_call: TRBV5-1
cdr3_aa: CASRPGGGEQYF
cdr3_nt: TGCGCCAGCAGACCGGGAGGGGGCGAGCAGTACTTC

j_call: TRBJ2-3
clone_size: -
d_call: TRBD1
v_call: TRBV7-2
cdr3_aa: CASSSGQGTWTDTQYF
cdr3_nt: TGTGCCAGCAGCTCCGGACAGGGGACTTGGACAGATACGCAGTATTTT

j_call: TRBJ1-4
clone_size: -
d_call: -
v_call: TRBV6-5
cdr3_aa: CASSYLRGTTGEKLFF
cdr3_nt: TGTGCCAGCAGTTACCTCCGGGGAACCACCGGTGAAAAACTGTTTTTT

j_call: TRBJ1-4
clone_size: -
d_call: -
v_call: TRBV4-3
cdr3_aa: CASSQDRGAGLPEKLFF
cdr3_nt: TGCGCCAGCAGCCAAGATCGCGGGGCGGGTCTCCCGGAAAAACTGTTTTTT

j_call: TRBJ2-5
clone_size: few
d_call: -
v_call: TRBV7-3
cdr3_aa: CASSQGGETQYF
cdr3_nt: TGTGCCAGCAGCCAGGGTGGAGAGACCCAGTACTTC

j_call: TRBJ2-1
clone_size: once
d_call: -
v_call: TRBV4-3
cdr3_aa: CASSQARDSHHEQFF
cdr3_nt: TGCGCCAGCAGCCAAGCCCGGGACTCGCACCATGAGCAGTTCTTC

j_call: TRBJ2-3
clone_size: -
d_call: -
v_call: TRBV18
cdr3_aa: CASSTETGSTDTQYF
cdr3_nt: TGTGCCAGCTCAACCGAGACAGGAAGCACAGATACGCAGTATTTT

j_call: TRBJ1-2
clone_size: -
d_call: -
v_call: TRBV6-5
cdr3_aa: CASSYLSPGQLYGYTF
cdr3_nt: TGTGCCAGCAGTTACCTTTCTCCCGGACAGCTATATGGCTACACCTTC

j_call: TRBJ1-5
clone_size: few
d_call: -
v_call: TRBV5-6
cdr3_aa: CASSTSRSSSNQPQHF
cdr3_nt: TGTGCCAGCAGTACTTCTCGTAGTTCTAGCAATCAGCCCCAGCATTTT

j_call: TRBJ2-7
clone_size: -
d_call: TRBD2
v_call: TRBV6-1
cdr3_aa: CASRLAGGSYEQYF
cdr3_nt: TGTGCCAGCAGACTAGCGGGAGGCTCCTACGAGCAGTACTTC

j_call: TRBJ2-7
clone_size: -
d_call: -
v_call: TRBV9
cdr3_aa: CASSGPTGTPYEQYF
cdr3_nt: TGTGCCAGCAGCGGACCCACCGGGACACCATACGAGCAGTACTTC

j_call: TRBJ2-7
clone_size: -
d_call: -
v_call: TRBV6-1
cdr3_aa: CASSEETGRHYEQYF
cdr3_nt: TGTGCCAGCAGTGAAGAAACAGGGAGACACTACGAGCAGTACTTC

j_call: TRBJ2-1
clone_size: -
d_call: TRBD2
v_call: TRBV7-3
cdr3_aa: CASAGGPPGGEQFF
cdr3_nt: TGTGCCAGCGCGGGGGGGCCCCCGGGAGGGGAGCAGTTCTTC

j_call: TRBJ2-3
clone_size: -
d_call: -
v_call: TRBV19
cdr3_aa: CASSGRGTDTQYF
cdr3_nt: TGTGCCAGTAGTGGGCGGGGCACAGATACGCAGTATTTT

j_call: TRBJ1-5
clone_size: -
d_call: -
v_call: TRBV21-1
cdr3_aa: CASSTFQGDSNQPQHF
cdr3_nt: TGTGCCAGCAGCACCTTCCAGGGGGATAGCAATCAGCCCCAGCATTTT

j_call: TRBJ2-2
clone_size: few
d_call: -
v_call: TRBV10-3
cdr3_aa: CAITPTENTGELFF
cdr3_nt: TGTGCCATCACCCCGACAGAGAACACCGGGGAGCTGTTTTTT

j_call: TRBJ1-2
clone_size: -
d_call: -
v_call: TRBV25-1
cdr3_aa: CASSGPGPTYGYTF
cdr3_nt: TGTGCCAGCAGTGGGCCGGGTCCCACATATGGCTACACCTTC

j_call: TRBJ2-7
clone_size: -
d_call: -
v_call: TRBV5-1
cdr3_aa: CASRGGTGVDEQYF
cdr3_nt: TGCGCCAGCAGGGGGGGGACAGGTGTAGACGAGCAGTACTTC

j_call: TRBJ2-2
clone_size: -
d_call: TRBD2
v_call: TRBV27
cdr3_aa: CASSYGTSGGANTGELFF
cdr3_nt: TGTGCCAGCAGTTACGGGACTAGCGGGGGAGCGAACACCGGGGAGCTGTTTTTT

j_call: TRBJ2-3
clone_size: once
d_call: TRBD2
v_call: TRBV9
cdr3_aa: CASSVTTSGRADTQYF
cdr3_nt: TGTGCCAGCAGCGTGACTACTAGCGGGAGAGCAGATACGCAGTATTTT